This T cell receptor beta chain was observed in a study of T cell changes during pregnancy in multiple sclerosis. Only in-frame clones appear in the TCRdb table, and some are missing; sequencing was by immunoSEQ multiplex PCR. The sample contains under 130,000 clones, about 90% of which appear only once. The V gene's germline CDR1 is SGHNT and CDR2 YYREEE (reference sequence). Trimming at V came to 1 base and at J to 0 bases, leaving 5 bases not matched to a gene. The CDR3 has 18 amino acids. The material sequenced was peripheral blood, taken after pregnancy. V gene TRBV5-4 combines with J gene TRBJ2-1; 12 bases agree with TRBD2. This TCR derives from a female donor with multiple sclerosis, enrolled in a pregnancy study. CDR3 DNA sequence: TGTGCCAGCAGCTTGACTAGCGGGAGGCCAAGCTCCTACAATGAGCAGTTCTTC. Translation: CASSLTSGRPSSYNEQFF.